A single sample is the source of the 24 T cell receptor beta chains below, sequenced in a study. TCRdb re-called the RT-PCR reads through MiXCR, storing one row per CDR3 protein. The sample includes hundreds of thousands of distinct CDR3 sequences, approximately 15% of them seen just once. The sequenced material came from memory CD4+ T cells from blood. Receptor source: a female donor in good health, serving as a healthy control.

This clonotype was seen at least ten times. The rearrangement joins TRBV20-1 to TRBJ1-2; no clear D. V lost 3 bases and J 4 bases, leaving 18 bases between the germline ends. The germline gives CDR1 DFQATT, CDR2 SNEGSKA (reference sequence). The CDR3 loop spans 15 amino acids. The CDR3: CSASAMRGWAYGYTF. The DNA for the CDR3 is TGCAGTGCTAGTGCGATGCGGGGTTGGGCCTATGGCTACACCTTC.

This clonotype was detected ten times or more. The chain joins TRBV12-3 or TRBV12-4 to TRBJ2-2, with D maybe TRBD1 (5 bases). CDR3 length equals 13 residues. Trimming left V 10 bases short and J 3 bases short, with 12 bases between. CDR3 amino acids: CATAGHDTGELFF. Written as DNA, the CDR3 is TGTGCCACGGCCGGACACGACACCGGGGAGCTGTTTTTT.

The table lists this clonotype with many counts. CDR3 protein: CASSSTSGSETQYF. Here the CDR3 DNA reads TGTGCCAGCAGCTCTACTAGCGGGAGTGAGACCCAGTACTTC. The chain links TRBV7-3 to TRBJ2-5, with 11 bases aligning to TRBD2. The V and J ends lost 4 bases and 5 bases, in that order; junction bases with no gene match: 3. The CDR3 has 14 residues. The germline CDR1 and CDR2 sequences are SGHTA and FQGTGA.

This clonotype was counted between two and nine times. This chain links TRBV5-1 with TRBJ2-5; tentative D call: TRBD1 (5 bases). The V and J ends lost 2 bases and 1 base respectively, with 9 bases between them. CDR3 size: 14 residues. Germline values: CDR1 SGHRS, CDR2 YFSETQ. The DNA for the CDR3 is TGCGCCAGCAGCTTCCAGGGTCGCCAAGAGACCCAGTACTTC. This codes for CASSFQGRQETQYF.

This chain connects TRBV6-2 or TRBV6-3 to TRBJ1-2, with D unresolved. Germline assignment: CDR1 MNHEY and CDR2 SVGEGT. The V end was cut by 3 bases, the J end by 8 bases, with 19 bases between. The CDR3 contains 15 residues. CDR3: CASSYRATRLGGYTF. DNA of the CDR3: TGTGCCAGCAGTTATCGCGCTACGCGCCTGGGGGGCTACACCTTC.

The genes are TRBV3-1 and TRBJ2-7; D may match TRBD1 or TRBD2 (5 bases each). The CDR3 is made up of 13 amino acids. CDR1 LGHDT and CDR2 YNNKEL come from the germline V gene (reference sequence). Trimming shortened V by 0 bases and J by 6 bases, and 9 bases separated the two germline ends. The CDR3 is CASSQDPGSEQYF. In DNA, the CDR3 is TGTGCCAGCAGCCAAGATCCAGGGAGCGAGCAGTACTTC.

This clonotype turned up a few times. The chain employs TRBV7-2 and TRBJ1-4; 7 bases map to TRBD1. This CDR3 is built from 14 residues. Looked up from germline, CDR1 is SGHTA and CDR2 is FQGNSA. With V trimmed by 7 bases and J by 8 bases, 10 bases remained unmatched. The CDR3 bases are TGTGCCAGCACCTTGTATAGGGGGCCAGAAAAACTGTTTTTT. Residues: CASTLYRGPEKLFF.

The chain uses TRBV27 and TRBJ2-1; D remains ambiguous. The CDR3 runs 14 residues. Germline V CDR1 and CDR2: MNHEY, SMNVEV (reference sequence). Trimming shortened V by 5 bases and J by 4 bases, and 12 bases separated the two germline ends. Written as DNA, the CDR3 is TGTGCCAGCAGTCGAGTAGCTGTGTACAATGAGCAGTTCTTC. This encodes CASSRVAVYNEQFF.

Ten or more counts support this clonotype. The junction shows a germline mismatch at one end, possibly a read error. The chain joins TRBV6-2 or TRBV6-3 to TRBJ2-7; no firm D call. The germline V gene has CDR1 MNHEY and CDR2 SVGEGT. The CDR3 length is 13 residues. The CDR3 DNA reads TGTGCCAGCAGTTACTCGAGACCCTACGATCAGTACTTC. Its protein is CASSYSRPYDQYF.

This clonotype has only a few counts. V is TRBV6-6 and J is TRBJ2-7; the match to TRBD1 covers 12 bases. The V gene's germline CDR1 is MNHNY and CDR2 SVGAGI (reference sequence). The CDR3 runs 14 residues. V lost 5 bases and J lost 6; bases outside the gene matches: 5. CDR3 coding DNA: TGTGCCAGCAGTCGACGGGACAGGGGGCGCGAGCAGTACTTC. Amino acid sequence: CASSRRDRGREQYF.

Only a few counts were recorded for this clonotype. This sequence joins TRBV20-1 and TRBJ2-2, with TRBD2 matching over 10 bases. Germline V gives CDR1 DFQATT, CDR2 SNEGSKA (reference sequence). This CDR3 is built from 13 residues. The CDR3 loop reads CSGTSVNTGELFF. CDR3 bases: TGCAGCGGGACTAGCGTTAACACCGGGGAGCTGTTTTTT.

This clonotype turned up a few times. This chain joins TRBV7-6 and TRBJ2-5; 11 nucleotides match TRBD1. Trimming removed 5 bases from V and 5 bases from J; junction bases left unmatched: 10. Per the germline V gene, CDR1 is SGHVS and CDR2 is FNYEAQ. The CDR3 consists of 16 residues. The CDR3 nucleotides are TGTGCCAGCAGCCCCAGGACAGGGGGCGGAGGGGAGACCCAGTACTTC. It encodes CASSPRTGGGGETQYF.

This clonotype was seen many times. The chain links TRBV25-1 to TRBJ2-3; D may be TRBD1 (6 bases). Trimming took off 4 bases at V and 3 bases at J, with 14 bases between the two ends. The CDR3 has 15 residues. Germline V gene lookup returns CDR1 MGHDK and CDR2 SYGVNS. CDR3 region: CASSVPHTGTDTQYF. CDR3 nucleotide sequence: TGTGCCAGCAGTGTCCCCCACACAGGGACAGATACGCAGTATTTT. Complete variable domain (other parts from reference TRBV25-1 and TRBJ2-3): EADIYQTPRYLVIGTGKKITLECSQTMGHDKMYWYQQDPGMELHLIHYSYGVNSTEKGDLSSESTVSRIRTEHFPLTLESARPSHTSQYLCASSVPHTGTDTQYFGPGTRLTVL.

This clonotype was found a few times. The V and J genes are TRBV18 and TRBJ1-5; D remains unclear. This CDR3 spans 15 amino acids. The V end lost 1 base, the J end lost 1 base, and 8 bases lay between the germline ends. CDR1 is KGHSH and CDR2 is LQKENI in the germline V gene. DNA for the CDR3: TGTGCCAGCTCACCACGGGGTATCAGCAATCAGCCCCAGCATTTT. Translation: CASSPRGISNQPQHF.

This clonotype was observed a few times. This chain uses TRBV5-1 with TRBJ2-1; 10 bases match TRBD2. Germline values: CDR1 SGHRS, CDR2 YFSETQ. Trimming at V came to 4 bases and at J to 5 bases, leaving 6 bases not matched to a gene. The CDR3 has 15 amino acids. The CDR3: CASSVLAGGDNEQFF. The CDR3 DNA sequence: TGCGCCAGCAGCGTATTAGCGGGAGGAGACAATGAGCAGTTCTTC. Full variable domain (rest looked up from reference TRBV5-1 and TRBJ2-1): KAGVTQTPRYLIKTRGQQVTLSCSPISGHRSVSWYQQTPGQGLQFLFEYFSETQRNKGNFPGRFSGRQFSNSRSEMNVSTLELGDSALYLCASSVLAGGDNEQFFGPGTRLTVL.

This clonotype was observed at least ten times. This chain uses TRBV11-2 with TRBJ2-2; either TRBD1 or TRBD2 may fit D (5 bases each). V shed 3 bases and J shed 7 bases, with 6 bases lying between them. Per the germline V gene, CDR1 is SGHAT and CDR2 is FQNNGV. CDR3 length: 12 amino acids. CDR3 protein: CASSLGVGELFF. The CDR3 DNA is TGTGCCAGCAGCTTGGGGGTCGGGGAGCTGTTTTTT.

The V gene is TRBV28, the J gene TRBJ1-2; 7 positions agree with TRBD1. With V trimmed by 7 bases and J by 3 bases, 8 bases remained unmatched. Germline CDR1 reads MDHEN; CDR2 reads SYDVKM. The CDR3 runs 14 residues. CDR3 residues: CASIKGGSYYGYTF. The DNA for the CDR3 is TGTGCCAGCATCAAAGGGGGCAGTTACTATGGCTACACCTTC.

The J gene is TRBJ1-1, the V gene TRBV5-1; no reliable D call. The germline gives CDR1 SGHRS, CDR2 YFSETQ. The CDR3 is made up of 14 amino acids. V lost 3 bases to trimming and J lost 1 base, with 10 bases between them. DNA for the CDR3: TGCGCCAGCAGCTGGGCCATAGAGAACACTGAAGCTTTCTTT. This translates into CASSWAIENTEAFF.

The V call is TRBV5-1, the J call TRBJ1-2; 12 positions match TRBD1. V gave up 3 bases and J gave up 5 bases; unmatched junction bases: 5. The germline V gene has CDR1 SGHRS and CDR2 YFSETQ. This CDR3 has 15 residues. The CDR3 spells CASSYEGQGAYGYTF. The DNA for the CDR3 is TGCGCCAGCAGCTACGAGGGACAGGGGGCATATGGCTACACCTTC.

This clonotype has at least ten counts. The J gene is TRBJ2-2, the V gene TRBV10-3; 9 bases align to TRBD1. This CDR3 is built from 16 residues. J lost 3 bases, V lost 6 bases, and 8 bases had no gene match. Germline assignment: CDR1 ENHRY and CDR2 SYGVKD. As DNA, the CDR3 is TGTGCCATCAGCTTGAACCGGGACAGGGACACCGGGGAGCTGTTTTTT. It specifies CAISLNRDRDTGELFF.

This clonotype was observed a few times. This rearrangement joins TRBV20-1 to TRBJ2-3; D is unresolved. In germline, CDR1 is DFQATT, CDR2 SNEGSKA (reference sequence). The CDR3 runs 13 residues. V lost 3 bases and J lost 4, with 11 bases in between. CDR3 in amino acids: CSASGLGADTQYF. The CDR3 DNA sequence: TGCAGTGCTAGCGGGCTAGGAGCAGATACGCAGTATTTT.

This clonotype appeared a single time. The chain uses TRBV11-2 and TRBJ2-1; D is tentatively TRBD1 or TRBD2 (5 bases each). The CDR3 totals 16 residues. From germline, CDR1 is SGHAT and CDR2 FQNNGV. Between the trimmed V and J ends, which lost 3 bases and 5 bases, there was a span of 17 bases. The CDR3 region is CASSFGVGDGNNEQFF. In nucleotides, the CDR3 is TGTGCCAGCAGCTTTGGCGTAGGGGACGGGAACAATGAGCAGTTCTTC.

This clonotype was counted ten times or more. The genes are TRBV4-3 and TRBJ1-5; D uncertain. V was pared by 1 base and J by 3 bases, with 13 bases between. The CDR3 contains 16 residues. Per the germline V gene, CDR1 is LGHNA and CDR2 is YSLEER. The CDR3 reads CASSQVNYVYNQPQHF. For the CDR3, the DNA is TGCGCCAGCAGCCAAGTTAATTATGTGTACAATCAGCCCCAGCATTTT.

This clonotype was observed a few times. The chain has TRBV5-1 and TRBJ2-6; tentative D call: TRBD1 (5 bases). The CDR3 is made up of 20 amino acids. Per germline, CDR1 SGHRS and CDR2 YFSETQ. V dropped 7 bases and J dropped 0 bases, with 26 bases sitting between them. CDR3 bases: TGCGCCAGCGCCGTTGGGGCTTCACCGTCCTATTTCTCTGGGGCCAACGTCCTGACTTTC. Amino acid sequence: CASAVGASPSYFSGANVLTF.